Listed below are T cell receptor beta chains from one sample, sequenced in a study of blood T cell repertoires in COVID-19. Here immunoSEQ multiplex PCR was the method, and the copy in TCRdb shows in-frame clones only, minus some. The table shows about 250,000 clones, with over 70% occurring only once. Material: peripheral blood. Receptor source: an elderly man with acute or convalescent COVID-19. CDR3s include the opening cysteine and the closing phenylalanine or tryptophan. A D gene is named only where the DNA matches it firmly. Expanded clones get a size class; other rows say once, few or many, or leave the size out.

v_gene	j_gene	abundance	len	d_gene	CDR3nt	CDR3aa
TRBV9	TRBJ1-4	.	17	TRBD1	TGTGCCAGCAGCGCCGGGACAGGGTTAGCAACTAATGAAAAACTGTTTTTT	CASSAGTGLATNEKLFF
TRBV7-8	TRBJ1-2	.	15	.	TGTGCCAGCAGCGGAAGGACAGAGACTTACTATGGCTACACCTTC	CASSGRTETYYGYTF
TRBV11-2	TRBJ1-2	few	14	.	TGTGCCAGCAGCTTAGTCCGCACCGGGTGGGGCTACACCTTC	CASSLVRTGWGYTF
TRBV27	TRBJ1-6	.	14	.	TGTGCCAGCAGTTTATCACTTTCGGGGTCACCCCTCCACTTT	CASSLSLSGSPLHF
TRBV12-3/TRBV12-4	TRBJ2-3	.	13	.	TGTGCCAGCAGTTCCGGGACTACAGATACGCAGTATTTT	CASSSGTTDTQYF
TRBV7-2	TRBJ2-1	.	16	TRBD2	TGTGCCAGCAGCAAACTAGCGGGGGGGGACTACAATGAGCAGTTCTTC	CASSKLAGGDYNEQFF
TRBV7-2	TRBJ2-1	.	16	.	TGTGCCAGCAGCCTAACAGCGGCAAGCTCCTACAATGAGCAGTTCTTC	CASSLTAASSYNEQFF
TRBV29-1	TRBJ2-7	few	15	.	TGCAGCGTTGAAGGTTCCCCCGACAGGCGGTACGAGCAGTACTTC	CSVEGSPDRRYEQYF
TRBV25-1	TRBJ1-5	few	15	.	TGTGCCAGCAGTCCCCCCGGGACTTCCAACCGGCCCCAGCATTTT	CASSPPGTSNRPQHF
TRBV28	TRBJ1-4	.	15	TRBD1	TGTGCCAGCAGTCTTTCCGGGACAGGGGCCGAAAAACTGTTTTTT	CASSLSGTGAEKLFF
TRBV21-1	TRBJ2-3	.	15	.	TGTGCCAGCAGTGGACAGGGAACTAGCACAGATACGCAGTATTTT	CASSGQGTSTDTQYF
TRBV30	TRBJ2-2	.	15	TRBD1	TGTGCCTGGAGCCGACAGGGGGCGAACACCGGGGAGCTGTTTTTT	CAWSRQGANTGELFF
TRBV14	TRBJ2-5	.	15	TRBD1	TGTGCCAGCAGCTCCTGGACAGGGGGCGTAGAGACCCAGTACTTC	CASSSWTGGVETQYF
TRBV28	TRBJ2-5	.	13	.	TGTGCCAGCAGGGAGGGACAGTTAGAGACCCAGTACTTC	CASREGQLETQYF
TRBV28	TRBJ2-2	.	14	.	TGTGCCAGCCGACCGGCAGGGGACACCGGGGAGCTGTTTTTT	CASRPAGDTGELFF
TRBV6-5	TRBJ2-3	.	16	.	TGTGCCAGCAGTTACTCCCCTGCGGGGACCACAGATACGCAGTATTTT	CASSYSPAGTTDTQYF
TRBV6-5	TRBJ2-1	.	14	.	TGTGCCAGCACGGAGGCGGGATTGGGCAATGAGCAGTTCTTC	CASTEAGLGNEQFF
TRBV6-2/TRBV6-3	TRBJ1-5	.	14	.	TGTGCCAGCAGTTACCCCGCCGGGAATCAGCCCCAGCATTTT	CASSYPAGNQPQHF
TRBV28	TRBJ1-2	.	11	.	TGTGCCAGCAGTGCCCTGGGCGGCTACACCTTC	CASSALGGYTF
TRBV6-6	TRBJ2-1	.	16	.	TGTGCCAGCACTAACGGAGCGGCCGTCTCCTACAATGAGCAGTTCTTC	CASTNGAAVSYNEQFF
TRBV3-1/TRBV3-2	TRBJ2-7	.	15	.	TGTGCCAGCAGCCAGGGGGGGCTTGACACCTACGAGCAGTACTTC	CASSQGGLDTYEQYF
TRBV6-1	TRBJ1-6	.	15	.	TGTGCCAGCAGTGAACCCAGGGCCTATAATTCACCCCTCCACTTT	CASSEPRAYNSPLHF
TRBV28	TRBJ2-4	.	16	.	TGTGCCAGCAGTTTGGCAGGGCCGATAGCCAAAAACATTCAGTACTTC	CASSLAGPIAKNIQYF
TRBV15	TRBJ2-3	.	16	.	TGTGCCACCAGCACCTCCTTAGGTCGGGGTCCGGATACGCAGTATTTT	CATSTSLGRGPDTQYF
TRBV6-5	TRBJ2-1	.	14	TRBD2	TGTGCCAGCAGAGGAGGACTAGGTTTCGATGAGCAGTTCTTC	CASRGGLGFDEQFF
TRBV30	TRBJ1-2	.	13	.	TGTGCCTGGGCCCCCGGGGACACCTATGGCTACACCTTC	CAWAPGDTYGYTF
TRBV6-1	TRBJ1-6	.	14	.	TGTGCCAGCAGTGAATTTCCGAGTAATTCACCCCTCCACTTT	CASSEFPSNSPLHF
TRBV28	TRBJ2-7	.	15	.	TGTGCCAGCAGCCTCAGCAGGGGTAGCTCCTACGAGCAGTACTTC	CASSLSRGSSYEQYF
TRBV7-6	TRBJ2-2	.	14	.	TGTGCCAGCAGCTTCGAGCTAGCGACCGGGGAGCTGTTTTTT	CASSFELATGELFF
TRBV27	TRBJ2-7	.	13	.	TGTGCCAGCAGATTAAGGGGTTCCGGAGAGCAGTACTTC	CASRLRGSGEQYF
TRBV7-8	TRBJ2-5	.	17	TRBD2	TGTGCCAGCAGCTTAATCAGACTAGCGGGTTTGCAAGAGACCCAGTACTTC	CASSLIRLAGLQETQYF
TRBV28	TRBJ1-5	once	16	.	TGTGCCAGCAGTGCCCCGCTCGGGGTACACGGGCAGCCCCAGCATTTT	CASSAPLGVHGQPQHF
TRBV19	TRBJ2-1	.	15	TRBD2	TGTGCCAGTAGTATCCAAGCGGGAGCATCAAATGAGCAGTTCTTC	CASSIQAGASNEQFF
TRBV7-9	TRBJ2-3	.	11	TRBD2	TGTGCCGGGAGGGCCGGGGATACGCAGTATTTT	CAGRAGDTQYF
TRBV6-4	TRBJ1-6	.	15	.	TGTGCCAGCAGCCAGGACAGCAACTATAATTCACCCCTCCACTTT	CASSQDSNYNSPLHF
TRBV7-9	TRBJ2-5	.	16	TRBD2	TGTGCCAGCAGCCAATCCGGGACTAGCGGGAGTGAGACCCAGTACTTC	CASSQSGTSGSETQYF
TRBV9	TRBJ2-7	.	16	TRBD1	TGTGCCAGCGGGCCGAAGACAGGGATAACGAGCTACGAGCAGTACTTC	CASGPKTGITSYEQYF
TRBV28	TRBJ1-2	.	16	TRBD1	TGTGCCAGCAGTCTTATCGTGCAGGGGGAAGGCTATGGCTACACCTTC	CASSLIVQGEGYGYTF
TRBV6-1	TRBJ1-1	.	15	TRBD1	TGTGCCAGCAGTGAACCTTGGACAGGTGGAACTGAAGCTTTCTTT	CASSEPWTGGTEAFF
TRBV24-1	TRBJ2-1	.	14	TRBD1	TGTGCCACCTCGCCCGGGACAGGGGGCCATGAGCAGTTCTTC	CATSPGTGGHEQFF
TRBV28	TRBJ1-1	.	13	.	TGTGCCAGCAGTTTTGGCGGTCCCACGGGGGCTTTCTTT	CASSFGGPTGAFF
TRBV4-1	TRBJ2-5	.	14	.	TGCGCCAGCAGCCAAGATAGGGGCCAAGAGACCCAGTACTTC	CASSQDRGQETQYF
TRBV18	TRBJ1-2	once	13	TRBD1	TGTGCCAGCTCACCCGGGACAGGGGGTGGCTACACCTTC	CASSPGTGGGYTF
TRBV5-1	TRBJ1-6	.	17	.	TGCGCCAGCAGCCCGGAGGCGGGGGCGAGGACGAATTCACCCCTCCACTTT	CASSPEAGARTNSPLHF
TRBV7-9	TRBJ1-5	.	14	TRBD1	TGTGCCAGCAGCCCAACAGGGGGGGATCAGCCCCAGCATTTT	CASSPTGGDQPQHF
TRBV5-1	TRBJ2-5	few	15	TRBD1	TGCGCCAGCAGCATAGACAGGGCGCAGGGAGAGACCCAGTACTTC	CASSIDRAQGETQYF
TRBV2	TRBJ1-2	.	13	.	TGTGCCAGCACAAATGCCCCGGGTTATGGCTACACCTTC	CASTNAPGYGYTF
TRBV14	TRBJ2-7	few	21	TRBD1	TGTGCCAGCAGCCTACAATTCCCTCCGGGACAGGCTATATCCTTGACCTACGAGCAGTACTTC	CASSLQFPPGQAISLTYEQYF